Detailed here is one TCR beta chain. This entry is derived from a study of blood T cell repertoires in COVID-19. Authors' methods: Estimation of nucleated cell counts relied on the amplification of reference gene primers. Repertoires were generated with immunoSEQ multiplex PCR, while TCRdb's copy carries only in-frame clones and drops some. D and trimming were read from the DNA, whereas the V and J calls and clone size are those reported in that table. Of about 190,000 clones listed, 82% were seen once; the top ten hold roughly 5.1%. With 5 bases clipped from V and 2 bases from J, the junction kept 7 bases outside the gene matches. Germline-derived CDR1 and CDR2 are SGHTA and FQGNSA. The CDR3 is 16 amino acids.

The TCR sequence derives from a woman aged 30 to 39 with acute or convalescent COVID-19. The sample consisted of peripheral blood. The rearrangement joins TRBV7-2 to TRBJ2-1, with 9 bases lining up with TRBD2. This CDR3 reads CASSPVGGRAYNEQFF. The CDR3 DNA is TGTGCCAGCAGCCCCGTGGGCGGGAGGGCCTACAATGAGCAGTTCTTC.